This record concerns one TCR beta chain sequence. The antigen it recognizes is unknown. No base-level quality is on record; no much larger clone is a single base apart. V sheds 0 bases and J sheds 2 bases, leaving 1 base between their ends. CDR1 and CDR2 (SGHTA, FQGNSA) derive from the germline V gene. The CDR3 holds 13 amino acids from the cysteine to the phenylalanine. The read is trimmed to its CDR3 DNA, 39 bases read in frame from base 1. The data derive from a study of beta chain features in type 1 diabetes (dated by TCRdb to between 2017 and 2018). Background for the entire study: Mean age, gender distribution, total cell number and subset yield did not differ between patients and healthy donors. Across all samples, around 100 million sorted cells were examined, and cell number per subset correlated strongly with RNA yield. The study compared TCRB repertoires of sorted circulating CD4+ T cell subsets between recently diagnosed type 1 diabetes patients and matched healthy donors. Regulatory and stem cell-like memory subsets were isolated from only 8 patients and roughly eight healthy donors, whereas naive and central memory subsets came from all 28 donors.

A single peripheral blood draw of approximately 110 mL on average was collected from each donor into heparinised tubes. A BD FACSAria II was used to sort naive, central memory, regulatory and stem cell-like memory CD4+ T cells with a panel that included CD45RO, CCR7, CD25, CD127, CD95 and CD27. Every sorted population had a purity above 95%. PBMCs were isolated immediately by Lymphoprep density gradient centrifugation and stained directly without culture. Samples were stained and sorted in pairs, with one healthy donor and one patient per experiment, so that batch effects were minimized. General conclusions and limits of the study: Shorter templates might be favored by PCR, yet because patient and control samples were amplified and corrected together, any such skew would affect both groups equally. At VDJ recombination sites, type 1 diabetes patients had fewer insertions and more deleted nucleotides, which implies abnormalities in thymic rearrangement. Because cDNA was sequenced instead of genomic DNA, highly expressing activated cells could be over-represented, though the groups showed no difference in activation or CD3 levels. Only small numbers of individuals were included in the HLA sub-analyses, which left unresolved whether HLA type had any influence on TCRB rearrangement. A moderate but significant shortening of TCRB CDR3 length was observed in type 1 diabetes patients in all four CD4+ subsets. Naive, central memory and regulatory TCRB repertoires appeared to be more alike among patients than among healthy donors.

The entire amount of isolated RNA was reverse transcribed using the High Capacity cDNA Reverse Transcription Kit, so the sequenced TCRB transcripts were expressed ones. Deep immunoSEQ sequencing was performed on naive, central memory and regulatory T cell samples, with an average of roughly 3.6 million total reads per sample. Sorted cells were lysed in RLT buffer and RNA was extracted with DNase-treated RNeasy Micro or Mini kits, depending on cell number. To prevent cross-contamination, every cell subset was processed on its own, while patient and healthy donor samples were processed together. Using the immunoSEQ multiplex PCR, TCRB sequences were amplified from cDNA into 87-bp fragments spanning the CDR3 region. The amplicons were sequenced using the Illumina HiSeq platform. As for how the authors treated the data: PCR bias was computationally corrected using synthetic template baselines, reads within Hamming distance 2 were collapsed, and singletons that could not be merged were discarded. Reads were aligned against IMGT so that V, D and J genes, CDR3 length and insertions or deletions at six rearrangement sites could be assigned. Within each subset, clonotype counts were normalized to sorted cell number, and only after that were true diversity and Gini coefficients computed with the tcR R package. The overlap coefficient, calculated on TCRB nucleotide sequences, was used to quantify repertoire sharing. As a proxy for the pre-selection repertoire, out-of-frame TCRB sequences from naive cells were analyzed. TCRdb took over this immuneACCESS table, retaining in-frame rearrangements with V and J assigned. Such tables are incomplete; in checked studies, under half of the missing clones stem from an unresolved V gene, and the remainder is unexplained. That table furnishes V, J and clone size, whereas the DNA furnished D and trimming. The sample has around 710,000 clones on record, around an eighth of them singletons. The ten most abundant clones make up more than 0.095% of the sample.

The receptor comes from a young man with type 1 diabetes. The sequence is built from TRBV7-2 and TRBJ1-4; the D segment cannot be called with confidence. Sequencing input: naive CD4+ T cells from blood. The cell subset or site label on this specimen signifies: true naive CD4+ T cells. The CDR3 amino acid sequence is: CASSLATNEKLFF. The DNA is TGTGCCAGCAGCTTAGCGACTAATGAAAAACTGTTTTTT.